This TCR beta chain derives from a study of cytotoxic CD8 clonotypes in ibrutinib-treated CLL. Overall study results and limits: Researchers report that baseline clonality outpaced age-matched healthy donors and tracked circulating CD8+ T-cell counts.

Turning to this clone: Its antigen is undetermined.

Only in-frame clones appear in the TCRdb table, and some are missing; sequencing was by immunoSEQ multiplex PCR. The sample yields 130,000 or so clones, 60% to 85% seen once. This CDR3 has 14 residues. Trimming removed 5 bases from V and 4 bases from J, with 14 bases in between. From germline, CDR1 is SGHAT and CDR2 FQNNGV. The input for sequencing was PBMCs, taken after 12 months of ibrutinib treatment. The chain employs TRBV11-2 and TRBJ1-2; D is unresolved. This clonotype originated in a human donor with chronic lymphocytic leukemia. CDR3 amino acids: CASSLADWGYGYTF. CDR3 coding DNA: TGTGCCAGCAGCCTGGCGGATTGGGGCTATGGCTACACCTTC.